Following are 17 T cell receptor beta chains from one sample sequenced in a study of shared clonotypes between healthy human individuals. Positively selected for CCR7, the CD45RO-negative cells used as naive CD8 cells excluded terminally differentiated effector memory CD45RA+ cells. Generated by immunoSEQ multiplex PCR, the TCRdb table keeps only in-frame clones and is missing some. Counted here are about 2,100,000 clones, about 93% occurring once; the ten biggest clones make up over 1.5%. The sample taken for sequencing was naive CD8+ T cells from PBMCs. These receptors all stem from a man aged 18 to 29 in good health. Some clones in this sample may be carry-over from other donors' samples.

CDR3 in amino acids: CATLKVGEQYF. CDR3 in DNA: TGTGCCACACTTAAGGTCGGGGAGCAGTACTTC. The rearrangement links TRBV2 to TRBJ2-7; D is undetermined. The length of the CDR3 is 11 residues. V lost 10 bases to trimming and J lost 7 bases, with 14 bases between them. The germline V gene has CDR1 SNHLY and CDR2 FYNNEI.

The chain's CDR3 is CATRHMGTGHQHF. In DNA, the CDR3 is TGTGCCACACGACATATGGGAACAGGGCACCAGCATTTT. The chain has TRBV19 and TRBJ1-5; a possible D gene is TRBD1 (6 bases). The CDR3 contains 13 residues. Looked up from germline, CDR1 is LNHDA and CDR2 is SQIVND (reference sequence). With 10 bases removed from V and 12 bases from J, the gap between germline ends came to 22 bases.

The J gene is TRBJ1-1, the V gene TRBV7-9, with TRBD1 identical over 8 bases. CDR3 length: 15 amino acids. Germline V gene data show CDR1 as SEHNR and CDR2 as FQNEAQ (reference sequence). With 5 bases clipped from V and 2 bases from J, the junction kept 7 bases outside the gene matches. The CDR3 here is CASSDPTGDNTEAFF. DNA for the CDR3: TGTGCCAGCAGCGACCCGACAGGGGATAACACTGAAGCTTTCTTT.

The chain uses TRBV11-2 and TRBJ2-3; possibly TRBD2 for D (5 bases). V lost 8 bases and J 5 bases, leaving 5 bases between the germline ends. This CDR3 is 10 amino acids long. The germline CDR1 and CDR2 sequences are SGHAT and FQNNGV. DNA for the CDR3: TGTGCCAGCCGGGGAGATACGCAGTATTTT. Translation gives CASRGDTQYF.

The CDR3 here is CAARTAYYEQYF. The DNA of the CDR3 is TGTGCCGCGAGAACCGCCTACTACGAGCAGTACTTC. The chain links TRBV6-1 to TRBJ2-7, with unresolved D. Trimming left V 11 bases short and J 3 bases short, with 14 bases between. The length of the CDR3 is 12 residues. Germline loops: CDR1 MNHNS, CDR2 SASEGT.

Written as DNA, the CDR3 is TGTGCCAGCAGCGTGAGTGCGGTCTCCTACGAGCAGTACTTC. Amino acids: CASSVSAVSYEQYF. V usage is TRBV9 and J usage is TRBJ2-7; no clear D gene. The germline gives CDR1 SGDLS, CDR2 YYNGEE. With 2 bases removed from V and 0 bases from J, the gap between germline ends came to 9 bases. The CDR3 covers 14 residues.

This chain uses TRBV27 with TRBJ2-1; D is unresolved. The CDR3 extends over 12 amino acids. Trimming pared 4 bases from V and 6 bases from J, leaving 7 bases between. Germline V gives CDR1 MNHEY, CDR2 SMNVEV (reference sequence). CDR3 nucleotides: TGTGCCAGCAGTTCTAGTTTCAATGAGCAGTTCTTC. It is translated as CASSSSFNEQFF.

This clone has only one observation. The J gene is TRBJ2-6, the V gene TRBV9; 9 bases match TRBD2. Germline V gene data show CDR1 as SGDLS and CDR2 as YYNGEE. This CDR3 comprises 17 residues. V lost 0 bases and J lost 5; bases outside the gene matches: 6. CDR3 in DNA: TGTGCCAGCAGCGTAGTAGCGGGGGACCTCCGGGCCAACGTCCTGACTTTC. Its translation: CASSVVAGDLRANVLTF.

This clone was observed once. The same CDR3 can be traced to other DNA sequences in this sample. J is TRBJ2-5 and V is TRBV7-9; D possibly corresponds to TRBD2 (5 bases). CDR1 and CDR2 (germline): SEHNR, FQNEAQ (reference sequence). This CDR3 comprises 13 residues. Trimming stripped 1 base from V and 4 bases from J, with 7 bases between. The CDR3, as DNA: TGTGCCAGCAGCTTAGTTCGGGGAGAGACCCAGTACTTC. It encodes CASSLVRGETQYF.

The chain employs TRBV29-1 and TRBJ2-3; D is perhaps TRBD1 (5 bases). Germline assignment: CDR1 SQVTM and CDR2 ANQGSEA. The germline V and J ends were trimmed by 0 bases and 4 bases, with 14 bases remaining between them. This CDR3 is 15 amino acids long. CDR3 residues: CSVEEVDRGPDTQYF. The CDR3 coding sequence is TGCAGCGTTGAAGAGGTAGATAGGGGCCCAGATACGCAGTATTTT.

The gene calls are TRBV4-1 and TRBJ2-5; no clear D gene. The CDR3 is 12 amino acids. In germline, CDR1 is MGHRA, CDR2 YSYEKL. Trimming stripped 9 bases from V and 0 bases from J, with 8 bases between. The CDR3 here is CASSEDQETQYF. DNA of the CDR3: TGCGCCAGTTCGGAAGACCAAGAGACCCAGTACTTC.

The chain has TRBV4-2 and TRBJ2-2, with D maybe TRBD2 (5 bases). This CDR3 comprises 12 residues. Looked up from germline, CDR1 is LGHNA and CDR2 is YNFKEQ. The germline V and J ends were trimmed by 5 bases and 5 bases, with 6 bases remaining between them. In DNA, the CDR3 is TGTGCCAGCAGCGAGGGAACCGGGGAGCTGTTTTTT. Its translation is CASSEGTGELFF.

This rearrangement joins TRBV27 to TRBJ2-1, with TRBD2 matching 11 bases. The CDR3 covers 14 residues. Trimming took 7 bases from V and 7 from J; bases not matched to a gene: 6. The germline V gene has CDR1 MNHEY and CDR2 SMNVEV (reference sequence). CDR3 sequence: CASMVLAGANEQFF. The CDR3 coding sequence is TGTGCCAGCATGGTACTAGCGGGAGCAAATGAGCAGTTCTTC.

V and J are TRBV13 and TRBJ2-4; TRBD1 matches 9 bases. This CDR3 has 16 residues. The ends lost 5 bases at V and 0 bases at J; junction bases unmatched: 5. Germline CDR1 and CDR2: PRHDT and FYEKMQ (reference sequence). The CDR3 protein is CASSLYRGQAKNIQYF. The CDR3 nucleotides are TGTGCCAGCAGCCTCTACAGGGGGCAAGCCAAAAACATTCAGTACTTC.

The chain couples TRBV4-3 to TRBJ1-2; D unresolved. V lost 0 bases and J lost 2, with 7 bases in between. Looked up from germline, CDR1 is LGHNA and CDR2 is YSLEER. This CDR3 is built from 14 residues. The CDR3: CASSQDARNYGYTF. Written as DNA, the CDR3 is TGCGCCAGCAGCCAAGATGCCAGAAACTATGGCTACACCTTC.

V gene TRBV5-4 combines with J gene TRBJ2-1; a possible D gene is TRBD2 (6 bases). The V gene's germline CDR1 is SGHNT and CDR2 YYREEE (reference sequence). V lost 3 bases and J lost 7, with 26 bases in between. This CDR3 spans 18 amino acids. CDR3: CASSSRGTKWTTENEQFF. The CDR3 region has the DNA TGTGCCAGCAGCTCTCGAGGGACCAAATGGACTACTGAAAATGAGCAGTTCTTC.

This clone appeared a single time. The genes are TRBV19 and TRBJ2-2, with 11 bases matching TRBD2. V dropped 6 bases and J dropped 0; count of bases not matched to a gene: 6. Germline V gene data show CDR1 as LNHDA and CDR2 as SQIVND (reference sequence). The CDR3 has 17 amino acids. CDR3 region: CASRKGLADPNTGELFF. The CDR3 DNA reads as TGTGCCAGTAGGAAGGGACTAGCGGATCCGAACACCGGGGAGCTGTTTTTT.